Listed below are T cell receptor beta chains from one sample, sequenced in a study of spatial heterogeneity in lung cancer. Each CDR3 protein gets one entry after TCRdb re-called the 5' RACE reads with MiXCR. Among about 82,000 distinct CDR3 sequences listed, roughly 12% were seen once. The sequencing used PBMCs, collected at surgery. The receptors stem from a male donor with early-stage non-small cell lung cancer. CDR3s leave out the opening cysteine and the closing phenylalanine or tryptophan. Clone size is stated in some rows and not others, as once, few, many or a class when expanded.

clone_size	v_call	j_call	cdr3_aa
.	TRBV6-5	TRBJ1-2	ASRGQSNYGYT
few	TRBV4-1	TRBJ2-3	ASSQLQGGTQY
many	TRBV10-3	TRBJ2-3	AIKGSGTDTQY
.	TRBV23-1	TRBJ2-3	ASSHGCTDTQY
many	TRBV5-1	TRBJ1-1	ASSLEGGTGTEAF
few	TRBV5-1	TRBJ2-3	ASSLVAPSTDTQY
many	TRBV24-1	TRBJ2-2	ATSDKSGTGITGELF
.	TRBV25-1	TRBJ2-1	ASSGGVGTESYNEQF
.	TRBV28	TRBJ2-7	ASSLGWGARTGGYEQY
many	TRBV29-1	TRBJ1-1	SVAWESNTEAF
.	TRBV11-2	TRBJ1-2	ASSFLREDGYT
.	TRBV23-1	TRBJ1-5	ASPPSIQGRGYSNQPQH
.	TRBV12-3/TRBV12-4	TRBJ2-3	ASSLALAGVMTDTQY
.	TRBV27	TRBJ1-3	ASSPLEAGNTIY
.	TRBV7-6	TRBJ2-3	ASSLGAGVGDTQY
.	TRBV24-1	TRBJ1-5	ATSDSGGEGNQPQH
.	TRBV29-1	TRBJ2-2	SVDGPGELF
.	TRBV7-9	TRBJ2-3	ASSPSGGQITDTQY
few	TRBV15	TRBJ2-3	ATSTGGPDTQY
.	TRBV7-2	TRBJ2-1	ASSRLSTSGVNNEQF
many	TRBV29-1	TRBJ1-1	SEEERGNKGTEAF
few	TRBV28	TRBJ2-1	ASSLFASGAAGSYNEQF
.	TRBV29-1	TRBJ1-2	SATATDGYT
many	TRBV7-2	TRBJ1-1	ASSLATRNTEAF
.	TRBV7-9	TRBJ2-2	ASSLGTASNTGELF
few	TRBV19	TRBJ2-1	ASNPSLIGSYNEQF
many	TRBV5-1	TRBJ1-3	ASSLWGGRRNTIY
many	TRBV10-3	TRBJ1-1	AISAQGNTEAF
.	TRBV29-1	TRBJ1-4	SVEIYGFNEKLF
many	TRBV20-1	TRBJ2-7	SAGLLAGGTPHEQY
few	TRBV7-2	TRBJ2-2	ASSRDPRYTGELF
.	TRBV27	TRBJ2-1	ASRDRTGTYNEQF
few	TRBV14	TRBJ1-1	ASSLMRGITEAF
.	TRBV27	TRBJ2-2	ASRRQQGSTGELF
few	TRBV12-3/TRBV12-4	TRBJ2-2	ASRFTGELF
.	TRBV5-1	TRBJ2-2	ASSFNAGTGELF
.	TRBV6-4	TRBJ2-1	ASSDGTGGNEQF
many	TRBV19	TRBJ2-3	ASSVADTQY
many	TRBV29-1	TRBJ1-1	SAEGGKGESF
many	TRBV7-9	TRBJ1-1	ASSPVGFGPLNTEAF
few	TRBV6-4	TRBJ2-3	ASSGTDTDTQY